This entry lists 29 T cell receptor beta chains sequenced from one sample in a study of beta chain features in type 1 diabetes. Expressed TCRB transcripts were sequenced because the entire RNA isolate underwent reverse transcription. Assay: immunoSEQ multiplex PCR; the TCRdb copy retains only in-frame clones and omits some. The top ten hold 0.02% to 0.03% of the sample, which has over 700,000 clones, roughly a sixth seen once. The sequenced material came from naive CD4+ T cells from blood. The receptors shown here come from a woman aged 18-29 years in good health.

This chain uses TRBV5-4 with TRBJ2-3, with a weak D call TRBD1 (6 bases). CDR1 and CDR2 from the germline V gene are SGHNT and YYREEE (reference sequence). Trimming removed 2 bases at V and 2 bases at J, with 15 bases between. The CDR3 extends over 16 amino acids. The CDR3 nucleotides read TGTGCCAGCAGCTTAAAATCGGGACACATCACAGATACGCAGTATTTT. Translated, it gives CASSLKSGHITDTQYF.

This clone occurred a few times. The chain joins TRBV7-6 to TRBJ2-7, with TRBD1 identical over 12 bases. The CDR3 extends over 14 amino acids. With 5 bases clipped from V and 12 bases from J, the junction kept 11 bases outside the gene matches. The germline CDR1 and CDR2 sequences are SGHVS and FNYEAQ. Here the CDR3 DNA reads TGTGCCAGCAGCCCCGGGACAGGGGGCTTTCTCTGGTACTTC. Translating gives CASSPGTGGFLWYF.

The chain recombines TRBV5-1 with TRBJ1-3, with unresolved D. The CDR3 has 13 residues. Germline loops: CDR1 SGHRS, CDR2 YFSETQ. Trimming took off 4 bases at V and 0 bases at J, with 5 bases between the two ends. CDR3 sequence reads: CASSTSSGNTIYF. CDR3 sequence (DNA): TGCGCCAGCAGCACGAGCTCTGGAAACACCATATATTTT.

This rearrangement joins TRBV7-2 to TRBJ2-2, with TRBD2 matching over 13 bases. The CDR3 covers 18 residues. Germline V CDR1 and CDR2: SGHTA, FQGNSA. The J segment lost 5 bases and the V segment lost 5 bases, leaving 11 bases of the junction unmatched. As DNA, the CDR3 is TGTGCCAGCAGCGGACTAGCGGGAGTAATTCGTGTGACCGGGGAGCTGTTTTTT. Amino acids: CASSGLAGVIRVTGELFF.

With regard to this clone: One junction end disagrees with the germline gene, perhaps due to a read error. This same CDR3 is encoded by further DNA sequences in the sample. V is TRBV5-4 and J is TRBJ2-7, with TRBD2 matching over 9 bases. The CDR3 consists of 14 residues. CDR1 is SGHNT and CDR2 is YYREEE in the germline V gene (reference sequence). CDR3 amino acids: CASSLGLAPYEQYF. CDR3 nucleotide sequence: TGCGCCAGCAGCTTGGGACTAGCCCCCTACGAGCAGTACTTC.

This chain connects TRBV10-3 to TRBJ2-7; no definite D call. The length of the CDR3 is 13 residues. V lost 4 bases to trimming and J lost 5 bases, with 12 bases between them. Germline V gene data show CDR1 as ENHRY and CDR2 as SYGVKD. The CDR3 protein is CAISVGQSDEQYF. The CDR3 DNA reads TGTGCCATCAGTGTTGGGCAGTCCGACGAGCAGTACTTC.

This clone showed up just a few times. V gene TRBV2 combines with J gene TRBJ1-4; 10 bases are shared with TRBD1. The CDR3 runs 14 residues. The germline gives CDR1 SNHLY, CDR2 FYNNEI. The V segment lost 6 bases and the J segment 6 bases; nucleotides outside the gene matches: 4. The CDR3: CASSADRGDEKLFF. The CDR3 bases are TGTGCCAGCAGCGCGGACAGGGGGGATGAAAAACTGTTTTTT. Variable domain in full (rest from reference TRBV2 and TRBJ1-4): EPEVTQTPSHQVTQMGQEVILRCVPISNHLYFYWYRQILGQKVEFLVSFYNNEISEKSEIFDDQFSVERPDGSNFTLKIRSTKLEDSAMYFCASSADRGDEKLFFGSGTQLSVL.

Concerning this clone: At one end the junction does not follow the germline gene, possibly because of a read error. The CDR3 region is CASSPQERLAGGELFF. For the CDR3, the DNA is TGCGCCAGCAGCCCCCAAGAAAGACTAGCGGGCGGGGAGCTGTTTTTT. The chain links TRBV5-4 to TRBJ2-2; 10 nucleotides align to TRBD2. The CDR3 has 16 residues. Germline CDR1 reads SGHNT; CDR2 reads YYREEE (reference sequence).

This rearrangement joins TRBV4-2 to TRBJ1-1; D is uncertain. The CDR3 contains 15 residues. The V gene lost 0 bases and the J gene lost 1 base, with 9 bases spanning the gap. Germline values: CDR1 LGHNA, CDR2 YNFKEQ. In nucleotides, the CDR3 is TGTGCCAGCAGCCAAGATCCGAGAACGAACACTGAAGCTTTCTTT. Amino acid sequence: CASSQDPRTNTEAFF.

The sample holds a few counts of this clone. The V gene is TRBV18, the J gene TRBJ2-7; 11 nucleotides align to TRBD2. The ends lost 5 bases at V and 9 bases at J; junction bases unmatched: 6. Germline V gene data show CDR1 as KGHSH and CDR2 as LQKENI. The CDR3 runs to 13 residues. CDR3 sequence: CASSTSGSSSQYF. CDR3 DNA: TGTGCCAGCTCAACTAGCGGGAGTAGTTCGCAGTACTTC.

This clone was detected a few times. J is TRBJ1-5 and V is TRBV15; the D gene is possibly TRBD1 (5 bases). V gave up 0 bases and J gave up 12 bases, with 15 bases separating them. The CDR3 runs to 14 residues. Germline loops: CDR1 LNHNV, CDR2 YYDKDF (reference sequence). CDR3 in amino acids: CATSRDSRDWRQHF. The CDR3 region has the DNA TGTGCCACCAGCAGAGATTCCCGGGACTGGCGCCAGCATTTT.

The sample holds a few counts of this clone. The CDR3 is CASSQEVGRSDTQYF. Here the CDR3 DNA reads TGTGCCAGCAGCCAAGAGGTCGGGAGGTCAGATACGCAGTATTTT. The V and J genes are TRBV4-2 and TRBJ2-3; 7 nucleotides agree with TRBD2. Trimming at V came to 0 bases and at J to 4 bases, leaving 4 bases not matched to a gene. This CDR3 has 15 amino acids. CDR1 and CDR2 (germline): LGHNA, YNFKEQ.

This rearrangement joins TRBV4-3 to TRBJ2-3; D is perhaps TRBD2 (5 bases). CDR1 is LGHNA, CDR2 YSLEER, per germline. Trimming removed 0 bases at V and 2 bases at J, with 12 bases between. The CDR3 has 16 residues. The CDR3 is CASSQELTGFTDTQYF. CDR3 coding DNA: TGCGCCAGCAGCCAAGAGTTAACGGGATTCACAGATACGCAGTATTTT.

This clone was seen only a few times. V gene TRBV28 combines with J gene TRBJ1-5, with no clear D. This CDR3 spans 15 amino acids. V lost 5 bases and J lost 7, with 18 bases in between. Per the germline V gene, CDR1 is MDHEN and CDR2 is SYDVKM. CDR3 residues: CASSAIRGSRQPQHF. The CDR3 region has the DNA TGTGCCAGCAGTGCCATCCGGGGATCTCGGCAGCCCCAGCATTTT.

Comment on this clone: Distinct nucleotide sequences in the sample also encode this CDR3. The chain joins TRBV5-1 to TRBJ2-5; 7 nucleotides line up with TRBD1. Looked up from germline, CDR1 is SGHRS and CDR2 is YFSETQ. With 0 bases clipped from V and 3 bases from J, the junction kept 2 bases outside the gene matches. The CDR3 contains 14 residues. The CDR3 DNA sequence: TGCGCCAGCAGCTTGGCCAGGGGGAAAGAGACCCAGTACTTC. Amino acid sequence: CASSLARGKETQYF.

This clone has only a few counts. The V gene is TRBV7-9, the J gene TRBJ2-2; D is uncertain. The V gene lost 2 bases and the J gene lost 4 bases, with 8 bases spanning the gap. The germline CDR1 and CDR2 sequences are SEHNR and FQNEAQ (reference sequence). The CDR3 totals 14 residues. In DNA, the CDR3 is TGTGCCAGCAGCTTAAGTGGTAGCACCGGGGAGCTGTTTTTT. It encodes CASSLSGSTGELFF.

This clone was detected only a few times. The V gene is TRBV29-1, the J gene TRBJ1-2; 9 bases agree with TRBD1. The CDR3 has 12 amino acids. J lost 8 bases, V lost 4 bases, and 5 bases had no gene match. The germline gives CDR1 SQVTM, CDR2 ANQGSEA. The CDR3 sequence is CSVVDRGDGYTF. The DNA of the CDR3 is TGCAGCGTTGTGGACAGGGGAGACGGCTACACCTTC.

As for this clone: Other nucleotide sequences from this sample produce the same CDR3. The V call is TRBV7-2, the J call TRBJ2-7; weak D call: TRBD1 (6 bases). V was pared by 0 bases and J by 4 bases, with 7 bases between. Germline V lookup: CDR1 SGHTA, CDR2 FQGNSA. CDR3 length: 13 amino acids. CDR3 sequence reads: CASSLAQGYEQYF. The CDR3, as DNA: TGTGCCAGCAGCTTAGCGCAGGGGTACGAGCAGTACTTC.

This chain uses TRBV5-6 with TRBJ1-5, with 7 positions matching TRBD1. Trimming at V came to 4 bases and at J to 3 bases, leaving 7 bases not matched to a gene. CDR1 is SGHDT and CDR2 is YYEEEE in the germline V gene. CDR3 length equals 15 residues. The DNA for the CDR3 is TGTGCCAGCAGCCACCGGGACAGCAACAATCAGCCCCAGCATTTT. Amino acids: CASSHRDSNNQPQHF.

The chain uses TRBV6-5 and TRBJ1-4; possibly TRBD1 for D (5 bases). Germline lookup yields CDR1 MNHEY and CDR2 SVGAGI. The V end was cut by 4 bases, the J end by 10 bases, with 19 bases between. The CDR3 spans 15 residues. The CDR3 nucleotides are TGTGCCAGCAGTTCCCGGACACACCCGGGAGGAAAACTGTTTTTT. It yields the protein CASSSRTHPGGKLFF.

Of note for this clone: The same CDR3 also results from other DNA sequences found in this sample. The chain joins TRBV19 to TRBJ1-5; D not certain. From germline, CDR1 is LNHDA and CDR2 SQIVND (reference sequence). Trimming left V 2 bases short and J 0 bases short, with 8 bases between. The CDR3 is 15 amino acids. CDR3 sequence: CASSIRVYSNQPQHF. DNA of the CDR3: TGTGCCAGTAGTATAAGGGTGTATAGCAATCAGCCCCAGCATTTT.

The chain links TRBV5-4 to TRBJ2-2; the match to TRBD2 covers 16 bases. The J segment lost 10 bases and the V segment lost 5 bases, leaving 14 bases of the junction unmatched. CDR3 length: 18 amino acids. Germline-derived CDR1 and CDR2 are SGHNT and YYREEE (reference sequence). Here the CDR3 DNA reads TGTGCCAGCAGTCCAATAGGGACTAGCGGGAGGGCCGAAATGGAGCTGTTTTTT. Encoded protein: CASSPIGTSGRAEMELFF.

The chain is built from TRBV7-2 and TRBJ2-7; D unresolved. The CDR3 has 14 residues. V was trimmed by 1 base and J by 0 bases, leaving 7 bases between them. Germline values: CDR1 SGHTA, CDR2 FQGNSA. DNA for the CDR3: TGTGCCAGCAGCTTAGGCCCCCACTCCTACGAGCAGTACTTC. Translating gives CASSLGPHSYEQYF.

This clone was recorded a few times. The chain uses TRBV10-3 and TRBJ2-4, with D unclear. The CDR3 is made up of 16 amino acids. The V end lost 2 bases, the J end lost 0 bases, and 11 bases lay between the germline ends. CDR1 is ENHRY and CDR2 is SYGVKD in the germline V gene. CDR3 amino acids: CAISEGYVLAKNIQYF. The CDR3 DNA follows: TGTGCCATCAGTGAGGGTTATGTGCTAGCCAAAAACATTCAGTACTTC.

V gene TRBV7-9 combines with J gene TRBJ2-2, with 9 bases matching TRBD1. V lost 0 bases to trimming and J lost 1 base; unmatched junction nucleotides: 6. The CDR3 is 18 amino acids. Germline loops: CDR1 SEHNR, CDR2 FQNEAQ (reference sequence). The CDR3 nucleotides read TGTGCCAGCAGCTTAGCGGCAGGGACAGGGTTGAACACCGGGGAGCTGTTTTTT. Residues: CASSLAAGTGLNTGELFF.

The chain has TRBV6-6 and TRBJ2-1, with 7 bases identical to TRBD1. The CDR3 spans 16 residues. Trimming cost V 5 bases and J 1 base; bases outside gene matches: 8. Germline lookup yields CDR1 MNHNY and CDR2 SVGAGI (reference sequence). The chain's CDR3 is CASSVAIQGSYNEQFF. The CDR3 DNA is TGTGCCAGCAGTGTCGCCATACAGGGGTCCTACAATGAGCAGTTCTTC.

In its sample, this clone was seen a few times. The chain couples TRBV7-9 to TRBJ2-7, with D perhaps matching TRBD1 or TRBD2 (5 bases each). Trimming removed 5 bases from V and 2 bases from J, with 13 bases in between. Per germline, CDR1 SEHNR and CDR2 FQNEAQ (reference sequence). The CDR3 covers 14 residues. CDR3 nucleotide sequence: TGTGCCAGCAGCCGCACGGGACGGACCTACGAGCAGTACTTC. Its translation is CASSRTGRTYEQYF.

There are a few counts of this clone. The chain joins TRBV29-1 to TRBJ2-7, with D perhaps matching TRBD1 or TRBD2 (5 bases each). Germline V gene sequence: CDR1 SQVTM, CDR2 ANQGSEA. CDR3 length equals 11 residues. Trimming took off 5 bases at V and 4 bases at J, with 9 bases between the two ends. The CDR3: CSVTGTYEQYF. The CDR3 nucleotides are TGCAGCGTTACCGGGACGTACGAGCAGTACTTC.

This clone was seen only a few times. This chain links TRBV6-6 with TRBJ2-1; 13 bases match TRBD2. Per germline, CDR1 MNHNY and CDR2 SVGAGI (reference sequence). V shed 10 bases, J shed 7 bases, and the junction held 7 bases outside the gene matches. The CDR3 is made up of 14 amino acids. This chain's CDR3 is CATALAGGRNEQFF. The CDR3 DNA follows: TGTGCCACCGCACTAGCGGGAGGGCGGAATGAGCAGTTCTTC.